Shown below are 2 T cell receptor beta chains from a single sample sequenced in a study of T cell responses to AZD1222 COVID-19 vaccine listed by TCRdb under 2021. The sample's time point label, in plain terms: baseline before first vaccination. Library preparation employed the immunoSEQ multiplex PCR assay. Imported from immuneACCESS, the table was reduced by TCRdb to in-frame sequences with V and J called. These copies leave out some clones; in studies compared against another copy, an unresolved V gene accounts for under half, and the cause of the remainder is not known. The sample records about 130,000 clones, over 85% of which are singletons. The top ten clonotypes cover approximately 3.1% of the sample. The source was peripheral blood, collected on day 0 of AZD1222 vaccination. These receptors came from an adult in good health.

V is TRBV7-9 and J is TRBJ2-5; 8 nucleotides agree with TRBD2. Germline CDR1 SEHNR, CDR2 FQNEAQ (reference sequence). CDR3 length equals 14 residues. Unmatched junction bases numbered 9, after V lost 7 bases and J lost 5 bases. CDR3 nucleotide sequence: TGTGCCAGCACCCCAGGTCCGGGGGGGGAGACCCAGTACTTC. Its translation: CASTPGPGGETQYF.

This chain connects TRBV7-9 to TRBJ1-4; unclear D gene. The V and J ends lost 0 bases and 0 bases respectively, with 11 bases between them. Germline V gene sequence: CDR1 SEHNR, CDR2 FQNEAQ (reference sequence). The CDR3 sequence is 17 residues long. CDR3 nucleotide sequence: TGTGCCAGCAGCTTAGCATTACGGGGATCAACTAATGAAAAACTGTTTTTT. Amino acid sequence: CASSLALRGSTNEKLFF.